This T cell receptor beta chain emerged from a study of shared clonotypes between healthy human individuals (dated by TCRdb to 2018 to 2021). Regarding the complete study: The cohort comprised a couple of women and a few men aged 18 to 49 years. For each donor, CD4 naive and CD4 memory were each run on three plates, CD8 naive on two plates, and CD8 memory on one plate. To estimate repertoire size and how much clonotype sharing occurs between individuals, the study deeply sequenced the blood TCR repertoires of about 5 healthy adults. Different laboratories and diverse techniques were used to prepare libraries and sequence TCR repertoires, to increase sequencing depth and limit assay-specific biases. Each donor's leukapheresis produced roughly between roughly 0.85 and 10 billion PBMCs. Study-wide conclusions, independent of this receptor: Pairwise subsampling indicated that sequencing depth was expected to affect the degree of clonotype sharing among donors. Larger estimated clonotype richness was generally found for naive subsets than for memory subsets. Across several donors, approximately 4.6% of naive CD4, approximately 4% of naive CD8, roughly 2.2% of memory CD4, and 0.4% of memory CD8 clonotypes were shared. Sampling was limited to blood, and TCR repertoires in tissue likely differ from TCR repertoires in blood. Higher generation probabilities were observed for clonotypes shared by all four sorted-subset donors than for non-shared clonotypes. Even with the large sequencing depth, rarefaction of the sorted-subset datasets indicated that sequencing was incomplete. Because the study included a small number of donors, the genetic and exposure-history diversity represented was limited.

Here V drops 7 bases and J drops 8 bases, and the junction holds 22 bases not matched to any gene. In the germline V gene (reference sequence), CDR1 corresponds to LNHDA and CDR2 to SQIVND. From its cysteine to its phenylalanine, the CDR3 spans 18 amino acids. Only the CDR3 region is kept as DNA, spanning 54 bases read in frame from base 1. Comment on this clone: The clone's antigen remains unknown. Base qualities are not at hand, and no much larger clone is one base apart.

For the CD8 naive samples, CD45RO-negative cells were positively selected for CCR7, yielding a CD45RA+CCR7+ population from which TemRA cells were excluded. The donors were healthy, HIV-negative adults with no recently reported acute infections or vaccinations. Only Caucasian adults living in Nashville, Tennessee, USA were represented among the donors. Blood was obtained by leukapheresis, after which PBMCs were separated by Ficoll-Histopaque density gradient centrifugation and cryopreserved in liquid nitrogen vapor phase. Analytical flow cytometry was used to check the purity and quantity of every magnetically sorted T cell population. Each sorted fraction had its genomic DNA isolated and then quantified by UV absorbance on a Nanodrop 2000c. Using the deep immunoSEQ assay, multiplex PCR amplified TCR CDR3 regions from genomic DNA. For each cell subset, the extracted genomic DNA was distributed evenly across all wells of several immunoSEQ 96-well plates, and each plate served as one replicate. For sorted subsets, each replicate PCR was loaded with 150 to 250 ng genomic DNA, equivalent to approximately 33,000 T cell genomes. The purified libraries were quantified using a Qubit 3.0 fluorometer, sized with a Bioanalyzer 2100, and then quantified again using the KAPA Library Quantification kit. Every immunoSEQ 96-well plate was sequenced on a separate single-read 150-cycle Illumina NextSeq 550 flow cell. The source study handled its data this way. The immunoSEQ output contained only junctional sequences without quality scores, so filtering could not match that applied to full-length reads. To assign V/J genes and CDR3, sequences were annotated using PyIR, a Python wrapper for IgBLAST v1.9, with IMGT germline references. Reads were removed for weak V/J assignments (E-value above 1e-6), missing CDR3, stop codons, out-of-frame junctions, or ambiguous translated residues. V3J clonotypes were defined as sequences sharing the same inferred V gene, J gene, and CDR3 amino acid sequence. The percentage overlap between two repertoires was calculated by dividing the number of shared unique clonotypes by the size of the smaller repertoire. Richness of each repertoire was evaluated using RTK rarefaction, the Chao1 estimator, and Recon v2.1 estimates of unobserved clonotypes. OLGA was used to compute generation probabilities for all TCRbeta clonotypes that the gDNA method yielded from a handful of donors. This immuneACCESS table, as held by TCRdb, lists in-frame sequences with V and J called but not all clones. Of the missing ones, under half trace to an unresolved V gene in checked studies; the others have no known cause. V and J calls and clone size come straight from that table; D and trimming were deduced from the DNA. The sample yields 660,000 or so clones; 95% to 97% were counted once. The ten largest clones add up to 0.11% of the sample.

Rearrangement joined TRBV19 to TRBJ1-5; 8 central bases correspond to TRBD1. Sequenced input: naive CD8+ T cells sorted from blood. Reading the label with the study, this specimen's cell subset or site is: CD45RA+CCR7+. The sequence derives from a woman aged 25-40 years in good health. The CDR3 protein: CASIDWTGREGTREPQHF. The nucleotide sequence is TGTGCCAGTATTGATTGGACAGGGAGGGAGGGGACAAGGGAGCCCCAGCATTTT. Outside the CDR3, residues come from the reference TRBV19 and TRBJ1-5 proteins, so the full variable domain is: DGGITQSPKYLFRKEGQNVTLSCEQNLNHDAMYWYRQDPGQGLRLIYYSQIVNDFQKGDIAEGYSVSREKKESFPLTVTSAQKNPTAFYLCASIDWTGREGTREPQHFGDGTRLSIL.